The present TCR beta chain was sequenced within a study of T cells in tuberculosis. Study background: Sequenced TCRs come from CD1B-GMM tetramer-binding T cells. A South African cohort included IGRA-negative adolescents, latently infected IGRA-positive adolescents and adults with active tuberculosis.

The data were produced by immunoSEQ multiplex PCR, yet TCRdb's version contains in-frame clones alone and is incomplete. This table has some 29,000 clones, around 90% appearing once. Tuberculin skin test and IGRA determined adolescents' latent tuberculosis status at entry. Looked up from germline, CDR1 is MNHNS and CDR2 is SASEGT. V lost 6 bases and J lost 4, with 21 bases in between. The CDR3 loop spans 17 amino acids. The receptor comes from a donor aged 10 to 29 with latent tuberculosis or without tuberculosis infection. The material sequenced was PBMCs. The rearrangement uses TRBV6-1 and TRBJ2-2, with a tentative D call TRBD1 (5 bases). CDR3 DNA: TGTGCCAGCAGCGAACTCGTAAGGGGCGCATCCACCGGGGAGCTGTTTTTT. This encodes CASSELVRGASTGELFF.